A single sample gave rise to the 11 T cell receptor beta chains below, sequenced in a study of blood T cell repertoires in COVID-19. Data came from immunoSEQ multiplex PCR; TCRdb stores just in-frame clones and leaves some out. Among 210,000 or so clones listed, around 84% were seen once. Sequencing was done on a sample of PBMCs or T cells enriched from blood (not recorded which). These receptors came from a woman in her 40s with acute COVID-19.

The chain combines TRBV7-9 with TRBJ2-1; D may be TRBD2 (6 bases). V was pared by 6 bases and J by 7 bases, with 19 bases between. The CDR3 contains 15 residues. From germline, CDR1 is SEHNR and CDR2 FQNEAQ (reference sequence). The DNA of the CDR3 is TGTGCCAGCAGGAACGGAGGGGTTACGGTTAATGAGCAGTTCTTC. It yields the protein CASRNGGVTVNEQFF.

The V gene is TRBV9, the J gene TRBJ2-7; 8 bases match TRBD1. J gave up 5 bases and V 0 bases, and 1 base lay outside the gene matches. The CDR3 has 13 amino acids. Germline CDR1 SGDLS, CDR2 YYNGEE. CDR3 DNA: TGTGCCAGCAGCGTAGCAGGGGGCAACGAGCAGTACTTC. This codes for CASSVAGGNEQYF.

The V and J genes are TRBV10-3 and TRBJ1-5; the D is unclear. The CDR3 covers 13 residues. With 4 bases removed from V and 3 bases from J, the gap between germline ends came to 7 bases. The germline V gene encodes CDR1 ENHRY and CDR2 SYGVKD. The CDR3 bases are TGTGCCATCAGTGGGGCAGACAATCAGCCCCAGCATTTT. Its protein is CAISGADNQPQHF.

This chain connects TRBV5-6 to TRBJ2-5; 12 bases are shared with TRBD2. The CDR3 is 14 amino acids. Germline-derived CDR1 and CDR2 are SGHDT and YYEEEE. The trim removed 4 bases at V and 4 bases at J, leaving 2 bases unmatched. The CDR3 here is CASSTGLAGETQYF. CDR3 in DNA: TGTGCCAGCAGCACGGGACTAGCGGGAGAGACCCAGTACTTC.

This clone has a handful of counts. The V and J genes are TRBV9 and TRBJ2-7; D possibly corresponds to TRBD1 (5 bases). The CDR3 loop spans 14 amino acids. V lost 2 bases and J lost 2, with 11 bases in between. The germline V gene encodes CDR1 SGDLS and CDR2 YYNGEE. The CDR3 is CASSVTASTYEQYF. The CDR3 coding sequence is TGTGCCAGCAGCGTGACAGCCTCTACCTACGAGCAGTACTTC.

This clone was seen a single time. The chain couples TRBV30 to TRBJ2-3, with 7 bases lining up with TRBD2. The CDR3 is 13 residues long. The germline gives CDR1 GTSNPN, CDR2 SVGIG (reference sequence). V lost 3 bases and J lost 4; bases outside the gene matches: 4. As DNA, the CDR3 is TGTGCCTGGAGGCTCCGGGGGGCAGATACGCAGTATTTT. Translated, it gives CAWRLRGADTQYF. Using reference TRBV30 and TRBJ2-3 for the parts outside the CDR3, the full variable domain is SQTIHQWPATLVQPVGSPLSLECTVEGTSNPNLYWYRQAAGRGLQLLFYSVGIGQISSEVPQNLSASRPQDRQFILSSKKLLLSDSGFYLCAWRLRGADTQYFGPGTRLTVL.

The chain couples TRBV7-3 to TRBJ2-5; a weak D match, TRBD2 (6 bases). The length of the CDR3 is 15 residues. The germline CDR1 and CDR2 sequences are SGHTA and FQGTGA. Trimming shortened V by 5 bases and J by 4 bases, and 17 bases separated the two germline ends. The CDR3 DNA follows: TGTGCCAGCAGCCCAATGAGCGGGTTGGGAGAGACCCAGTACTTC. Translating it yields CASSPMSGLGETQYF.

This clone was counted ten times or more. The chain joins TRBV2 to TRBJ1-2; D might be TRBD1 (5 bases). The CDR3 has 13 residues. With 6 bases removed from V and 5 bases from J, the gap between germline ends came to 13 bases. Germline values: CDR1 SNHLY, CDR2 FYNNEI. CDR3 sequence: CASRIGAVYGYTF. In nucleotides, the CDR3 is TGTGCCAGCAGAATTGGGGCAGTTTATGGCTACACCTTC.

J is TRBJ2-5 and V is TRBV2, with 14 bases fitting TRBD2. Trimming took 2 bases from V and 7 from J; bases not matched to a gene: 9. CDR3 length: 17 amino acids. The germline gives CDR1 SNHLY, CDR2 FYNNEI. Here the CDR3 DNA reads TGTGCCAGCAGTGAAATGCGGGGACTAGCGGGAGAGGGGACCCAGTACTTC. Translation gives CASSEMRGLAGEGTQYF.

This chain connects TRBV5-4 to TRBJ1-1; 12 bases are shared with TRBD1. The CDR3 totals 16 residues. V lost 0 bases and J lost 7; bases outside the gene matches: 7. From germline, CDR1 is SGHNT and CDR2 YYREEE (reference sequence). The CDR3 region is CASSLGGTGGVFEAFF. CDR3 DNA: TGTGCCAGCAGCTTGGGCGGGACAGGGGGCGTATTTGAAGCTTTCTTT. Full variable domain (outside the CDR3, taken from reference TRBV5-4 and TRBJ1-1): ETGVTQSPTHLIKTRGQQVTLRCSSQSGHNTVSWYQQALGQGPQFIFQYYREEENGRGNFPPRFSGLQFPNYSSELNVNALELDDSALYLCASSLGGTGGVFEAFFGQGTRLTVV.

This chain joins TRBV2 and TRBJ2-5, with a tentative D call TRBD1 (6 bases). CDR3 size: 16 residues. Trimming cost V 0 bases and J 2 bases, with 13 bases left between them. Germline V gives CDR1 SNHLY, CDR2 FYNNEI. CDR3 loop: CASSEAGAGIQETQYF. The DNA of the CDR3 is TGTGCCAGCAGTGAAGCGGGGGCAGGGATACAAGAGACCCAGTACTTC.